This TCR beta chain was observed in a study of cytomegalovirus exposure and HLA in healthy donors. PCR involved 60 Vbeta and 13 Jbeta primers. The protocol was immunoSEQ multiplex PCR, while the TCRdb copy is restricted to in-frame clones and leaves out a portion. The table shows over 85,000 clones, with 50% to 70% occurring only once. The donors, nominally healthy at sampling, likely had unrecorded immune exposures. Regarding the study as a whole: TCR beta chains numbering 150 to 200 were designated cytomegalovirus-associated.

As to this clone: As yet, its antigen is unknown.

Germline CDR1 is GTSNPN and CDR2 is SVGIG (reference sequence). Trimming pared 4 bases from V and 3 bases from J, leaving 13 bases between. The CDR3 is made up of 14 amino acids. Input material: PBMCs. The clonotype originates from a human donor in good health. The chain combines TRBV30 with TRBJ1-5; weak D call: TRBD1 (6 bases). This CDR3 is CAWTQGLNNQPQHF. CDR3 sequence (DNA): TGTGCCTGGACTCAGGGGCTGAACAATCAGCCCCAGCATTTT.